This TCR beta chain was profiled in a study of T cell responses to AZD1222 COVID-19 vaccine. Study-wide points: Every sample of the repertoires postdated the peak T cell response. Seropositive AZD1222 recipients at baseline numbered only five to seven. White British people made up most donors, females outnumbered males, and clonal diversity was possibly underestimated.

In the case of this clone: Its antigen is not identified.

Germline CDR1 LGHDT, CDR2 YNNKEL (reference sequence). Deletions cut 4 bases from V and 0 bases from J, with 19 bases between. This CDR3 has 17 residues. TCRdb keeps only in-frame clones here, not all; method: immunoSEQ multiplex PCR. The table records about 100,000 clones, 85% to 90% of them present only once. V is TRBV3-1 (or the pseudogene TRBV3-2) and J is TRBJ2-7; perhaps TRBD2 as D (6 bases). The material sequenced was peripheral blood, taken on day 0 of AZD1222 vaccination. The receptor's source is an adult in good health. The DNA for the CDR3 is TGTGCCAGCAGCCCCGGCGGGGTGGGGGGAGGCTCCTACGAGCAGTACTTC. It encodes CASSPGGVGGGSYEQYF.